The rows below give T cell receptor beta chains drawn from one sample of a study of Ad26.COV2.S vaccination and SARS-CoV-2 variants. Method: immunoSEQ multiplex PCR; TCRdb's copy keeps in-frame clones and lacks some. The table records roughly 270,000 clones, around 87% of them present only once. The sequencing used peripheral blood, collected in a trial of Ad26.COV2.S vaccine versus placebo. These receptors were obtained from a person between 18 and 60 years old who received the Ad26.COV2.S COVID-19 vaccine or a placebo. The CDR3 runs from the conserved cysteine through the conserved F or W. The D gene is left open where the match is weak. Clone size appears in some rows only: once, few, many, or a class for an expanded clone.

CASSYSLTGHYGYTF,TGTGCCAGCAGTTACTCGTTGACAGGGCATTATGGCTACACCTTC,TRBV6-5,TRBJ1-2,TRBD1,-
CASSWREGTEAFF,TGTGCCAGTAGTTGGAGGGAAGGTACTGAAGCTTTCTTT,TRBV19,TRBJ1-1,-,-
CASSLAGFRSYTF,TGTGCCAGCAGCTTGGCGGGCTTTCGGAGCTACACCTTC,TRBV5-6,TRBJ1-2,-,-
CASSQARANNSPLHF,TGTGCCAGCAGCCAGGCCCGGGCTAATAATTCACCCCTCCACTTT,TRBV11-2,TRBJ1-6,-,-
CAISEGAGSQPQHF,TGTGCCATCAGTGAGGGGGCCGGCTCTCAGCCCCAGCATTTT,TRBV10-3,TRBJ1-5,-,-
CASSSSPDSPLHF,TGTGCCAGCAGCTCAAGTCCGGATTCACCCCTCCACTTT,TRBV5-5,TRBJ1-6,-,-
CASSEDPTLHEQYF,TGTGCCAGCAGTGAGGACCCCACCCTCCACGAGCAGTACTTC,TRBV6-4,TRBJ2-7,-,-
CASSYSLGGTTEAFF,TGTGCCAGCAGTTACTCGTTGGGAGGGACCACTGAAGCTTTCTTT,TRBV6-5,TRBJ1-1,-,-
CASSPPVLDEQFF,TGTGCCAGCTCACCACCGGTTTTAGATGAGCAGTTCTTC,TRBV18,TRBJ2-1,-,-
CASSYGYGYTF,TGTGCCAGCAGTTACGGCTATGGCTACACCTTC,TRBV12-3/TRBV12-4,TRBJ1-2,-,-
CASSLGAGLYNSPLHF,TGTGCCAGCAGCTTAGGGGCAGGATTATATAATTCACCCCTCCACTTT,TRBV11-2,TRBJ1-6,-,-
CASSQPVAGHYEQYF,TGCGCCAGCAGCCAACCCGTAGCGGGTCACTACGAGCAGTACTTC,TRBV4-1,TRBJ2-7,TRBD2,-
CASRLEGLAGYEQYF,TGTGCCAGCAGGCTTGAGGGACTAGCGGGTTACGAGCAGTACTTC,TRBV27,TRBJ2-7,TRBD2,once
CATSEPLRADDSPLHF,TGTGCCACCAGTGAACCTCTCCGGGCGGACGATTCACCCCTCCACTTT,TRBV24-1,TRBJ1-6,-,-
CSVEERRQSPLYF,TGCAGCGTTGAAGAGCGTCGGCAGTCCCCCTTGTACTTC,TRBV29-1,TRBJ2-7,-,-
CAWSPTAFEKLFF,TGTGCCTGGAGTCCAACGGCTTTTGAAAAACTGTTTTTT,TRBV30,TRBJ1-4,-,-
CASSLWAGDSYNEQFF,TGTGCCAGCAGCTTGTGGGCGGGAGATTCCTACAATGAGCAGTTCTTC,TRBV5-5,TRBJ2-1,TRBD2,-
CSASRQGDQPQHF,TGCAGTGCTAGTCGGCAGGGGGATCAGCCCCAGCATTTT,TRBV20-1,TRBJ1-5,TRBD1,-
CATSTGTASGANVLTF,TGTGCCACCAGCACCGGGACAGCCTCTGGGGCCAACGTCCTGACTTTC,TRBV15,TRBJ2-6,TRBD1,-
CAWSIRYTEAFF,TGTGCCTGGAGTATTAGATACACTGAAGCTTTCTTT,TRBV30,TRBJ1-1,-,once
CASTQKAKTSGSTDTQYF,TGTGCCAGCACCCAAAAGGCGAAGACTAGCGGATCCACAGATACGCAGTATTTT,TRBV2,TRBJ2-3,TRBD2,-
CASSYDGSPYNEQFF,TGTGCCAGCAGTTACGACGGGTCTCCCTACAATGAGCAGTTCTTC,TRBV6-5,TRBJ2-1,-,-
CASSYGDLGETQYF,TGTGCCAGCAGTTACGGGGACCTTGGCGAGACCCAGTACTTC,TRBV6-5,TRBJ2-5,-,-
CASSRILDRGNEQYF,TGTGCCAGCAGCCGTATACTCGACAGGGGCAACGAGCAGTACTTC,TRBV5-8,TRBJ2-7,TRBD1,-
CASSLGQGVEAFF,TGTGCCAGCAGCCTCGGACAGGGGGTGGAAGCTTTCTTT,TRBV11-2,TRBJ1-1,TRBD1,-
CASSPVVGGAGDTQYF,TGTGCCAGCTCACCGGTAGTAGGGGGGGCCGGAGATACGCAGTATTTT,TRBV18,TRBJ2-3,-,once
CASSLGGLASYNEQFF,TGTGCCAGCAGCTTGGGCGGACTAGCCTCCTACAATGAGCAGTTCTTC,TRBV11-2,TRBJ2-1,TRBD2,-
CASSSGTNSVETQYF,TGTGCCAGCAGCTCTGGGACAAATTCGGTAGAGACCCAGTACTTC,TRBV5-5,TRBJ2-5,-,-
CASSLFGAGGSDGYTF,TGTGCCAGCAGCTTATTTGGCGCAGGGGGAAGTGATGGCTACACCTTC,TRBV7-9,TRBJ1-2,TRBD1,-
CASSNTGGASYGYTF,TGTGCCAGCAGTAACACAGGGGGCGCGAGCTATGGCTACACCTTC,TRBV2,TRBJ1-2,TRBD1,-
CASSQVLQEYGYTF,TGTGCCAGCAGCCAAGTACTTCAGGAATATGGCTACACCTTC,TRBV3-1/TRBV3-2,TRBJ1-2,-,-
CASSLVGTDTQYF,TGTGCCAGCAGCTTAGTCGGCACAGATACGCAGTATTTT,TRBV7-9,TRBJ2-3,-,-